Shown below are 30 T cell receptor beta chains from a single sample sequenced in a study of blood T cell repertoires in COVID-19. The protocol was immunoSEQ multiplex PCR, while the TCRdb copy is restricted to in-frame clones and leaves out a portion. The sample lists roughly 97,000 clones, 90% to 95% occurring once. The material sequenced was peripheral blood. The receptor source for this set is a human donor in a cohort sampled during active COVID-19.

In its sample, this clone was seen a few times. The chain joins TRBV29-1 to TRBJ2-5, with TRBD2 matching over 11 bases. CDR3 length: 15 amino acids. From germline, CDR1 is SQVTM and CDR2 ANQGSEA. Trimming at V came to 5 bases and at J to 0 bases, leaving 5 bases not matched to a gene. As DNA, the CDR3 is TGCAGCGTTACGATAGCGGGAGGGAACCAAGAGACCCAGTACTTC. It is translated as CSVTIAGGNQETQYF.

The V and J genes are TRBV7-8 and TRBJ2-5; 10 bases match TRBD2. The CDR3 has 16 residues. Germline CDR1 is SGHVS and CDR2 is FQNEAQ. The V and J ends lost 6 bases and 4 bases, in that order; junction bases with no gene match: 11. CDR3 DNA sequence: TGTGCCAGCAGACCGCTAGCGGGGGAATTGGTAGAGACCCAGTACTTC. Residues: CASRPLAGELVETQYF.

V gene TRBV18 combines with J gene TRBJ2-3; 8 bases align to TRBD1. Germline CDR1 and CDR2: KGHSH and LQKENI. This CDR3 comprises 15 residues. V trimming: 4 bases; J trimming: 5 bases; junction bases outside the gene matches: 8. CDR3 loop: CASSQIQGAEDTQYF. In DNA, the CDR3 is TGTGCCAGCTCACAGATTCAGGGGGCCGAAGATACGCAGTATTTT. Filled out from reference TRBV18 and TRBJ2-3, the complete variable domain reads NAGVMQNPRHLVRRRGQEARLRCSPMKGHSHVYWYRQLPEEGLKFMVYLQKENIIDESGMPKERFSAEFPKEGPSILRIQQVVRGDSAAYFCASSQIQGAEDTQYFGPGTRLTVL.

The V call is TRBV27, the J call TRBJ2-7; the match to TRBD2 covers 9 bases. Germline V gene lookup returns CDR1 MNHEY and CDR2 SMNVEV (reference sequence). Trimming cost V 7 bases and J 2 bases; bases outside gene matches: 6. The CDR3 has 14 amino acids. Written as DNA, the CDR3 is TGTGCCAGCAATCCCGGGACTAGCCCCTACGAGCAGTACTTC. It yields the protein CASNPGTSPYEQYF.

This chain links TRBV5-1 with TRBJ2-2; 9 positions agree with TRBD2. The V gene end was trimmed by 3 bases and the J gene end by 3 bases; junction bases not matched to a gene: 9. The germline CDR1 and CDR2 sequences are SGHRS and YFSETQ. The CDR3 consists of 17 residues. The CDR3 spells CASSSDYSGRDTGELFF. CDR3 in DNA: TGCGCCAGCAGCTCGGACTATAGCGGGAGAGACACCGGGGAGCTGTTTTTT.

This clone has just one count. This chain uses TRBV7-8 with TRBJ2-1, with 9 bases aligning to TRBD2. With 2 bases clipped from V and 3 bases from J, the junction kept 5 bases outside the gene matches. The CDR3 contains 16 residues. Germline CDR1 is SGHVS and CDR2 is FQNEAQ. The CDR3 nucleotides read TGTGCCAGCAGCTTACAAGCGGGAGGTCGCTACAATGAGCAGTTCTTC. This translates into CASSLQAGGRYNEQFF.

The V call is TRBV27, the J call TRBJ1-2; weak D call: TRBD1 (6 bases). The germline V gene encodes CDR1 MNHEY and CDR2 SMNVEV (reference sequence). The CDR3 runs to 15 residues. Trimming left V 0 bases short and J 4 bases short, with 12 bases between. In DNA, the CDR3 is TGTGCCAGCAGTTTATCGGTGGGGGCTCTCTATGGCTACACCTTC. It codes for CASSLSVGALYGYTF.

This chain joins TRBV30 and TRBJ1-6; no clear D gene. The germline V gene encodes CDR1 GTSNPN and CDR2 SVGIG (reference sequence). The V end was cut by 2 bases, the J end by 7 bases, with 9 bases between. The CDR3 length is 13 residues. The CDR3 DNA reads TGTGCCTGGAGTCGAGGGAACAATTCACCCCTCCACTTT. It translates to CAWSRGNNSPLHF.

CDR3 DNA: TGCGCCAGCAGCCAAGAGTCTGTCTACGGGGGCTCCTACGAGCAGTACTTC. It encodes CASSQESVYGGSYEQYF. The chain links TRBV4-1 to TRBJ2-7, with a tentative D call TRBD2 (6 bases). Trimming took 0 bases from V and 0 from J, leaving 15 bases between them. Germline-derived CDR1 and CDR2 are MGHRA and YSYEKL. CDR3 length: 17 amino acids.

This chain connects TRBV12-3 or TRBV12-4 to TRBJ1-1; 8 bases fit TRBD1. The CDR3 extends over 13 amino acids. V was clipped by 4 bases and J by 10 bases; unmatched bases: 8. The CDR3 here is CASSYSDRVGAFF. The DNA for the CDR3 is TGTGCCAGCAGTTACTCGGACAGGGTTGGAGCTTTCTTT.

The chain couples TRBV7-8 to TRBJ2-5; 8 nucleotides align to TRBD2. With 5 bases clipped from V and 7 bases from J, the junction kept 12 bases outside the gene matches. This CDR3 is 15 amino acids long. Germline-derived CDR1 and CDR2 are SGHVS and FQNEAQ. In DNA form, the CDR3 reads TGTGCCAGCAGCCCGGAACCGGGACTAGGGGGGACCCAGTACTTC. Its translation: CASSPEPGLGGTQYF.

CDR3 DNA sequence: TGTGCCAGCAGTTACACAAACCGGGACAGGGGGTACGAGCAGTACTTC. Translated, it gives CASSYTNRDRGYEQYF. The genes are TRBV6-6 and TRBJ2-7, with TRBD1 matching over 11 bases. Per the germline V gene, CDR1 is MNHNY and CDR2 is SVGAGI (reference sequence). The CDR3 has 16 amino acids. V lost 2 bases, J lost 4 bases, and 7 bases stayed unmatched.

This clone came up a few times. The chain joins TRBV6-5 to TRBJ1-6; 8 bases line up with TRBD1. Germline lookup yields CDR1 MNHEY and CDR2 SVGAGI. This CDR3 region has 14 residues. J was trimmed by 8 bases and V by 8 bases; bases with no gene match: 8. CDR3 sequence reads: CASGPRGRDSPLHF. CDR3 coding DNA: TGTGCCAGCGGGCCCAGGGGGCGCGATTCACCCCTCCACTTT.

The chain has TRBV6-2 or TRBV6-3 and TRBJ1-2, with D tentatively TRBD1 (5 bases). CDR3 size: 13 residues. The V end lost 4 bases, the J end lost 6 bases, and 12 bases lay between the germline ends. Germline V gene data show CDR1 as MNHEY and CDR2 as SVGEGT. The CDR3 sequence: CASSFRQTNGYTF. Written as DNA, the CDR3 is TGTGCCAGCAGTTTTAGACAGACGAATGGCTACACCTTC.

The V and J genes are TRBV9 and TRBJ1-2, with D perhaps TRBD1 (5 bases). Germline CDR1 and CDR2: SGDLS and YYNGEE. Between the trimmed V and J ends, which lost 3 bases and 4 bases, there was a span of 7 bases. The CDR3 has 12 residues. DNA for the CDR3: TGTGCCAGCAGCGCCGACAGCTATGGCTACACCTTC. The encoded protein is CASSADSYGYTF.

The gene calls are TRBV10-3 and TRBJ1-1; D might be TRBD1 (5 bases). Germline values: CDR1 ENHRY, CDR2 SYGVKD. V lost 8 bases, J lost 4 bases, and 11 bases lay in between. The CDR3 runs to 12 residues. The CDR3 nucleotides read TGTGCCATCCAGGGAAGGAGCACTGAAGCTTTCTTT. Its translation is CAIQGRSTEAFF.

The chain has TRBV7-3 and TRBJ2-7; TRBD1 agrees at 12 bases. The germline V gene has CDR1 SGHTA and CDR2 FQGTGA. V dropped 1 base and J dropped 4; count of bases not matched to a gene: 11. The CDR3 covers 18 residues. CDR3 DNA: TGTGCCAGCAGCTTAATCTCCATTGGGGACAGGGGGCCGTACGAGCAGTACTTC. This translates into CASSLISIGDRGPYEQYF.

This clone was picked up one time. The rearrangement links TRBV6-2 or TRBV6-3 to TRBJ2-7; 8 bases fit TRBD1. CDR1 and CDR2 from the germline V gene are MNHEY and SVGEGT. V lost 4 bases, J lost 1 base, and 6 bases stayed unmatched. This CDR3 spans 15 amino acids. The chain's CDR3 is CASSSTGTGSYEQYF. DNA for the CDR3: TGTGCCAGCAGTTCGACCGGGACAGGTTCCTACGAGCAGTACTTC.

This sequence joins TRBV27 and TRBJ1-6; 7 bases are a match to TRBD1. CDR1 and CDR2 from the germline V gene are MNHEY and SMNVEV (reference sequence). The CDR3 totals 14 residues. V gave up 5 bases and J gave up 8 bases; unmatched junction bases: 6. The CDR3 DNA is TGTGCCAGCAGTCCACGGGACAGCCATTCACCCCTCCACTTT. Its translation: CASSPRDSHSPLHF.

V and J are TRBV7-2 and TRBJ1-2, with 12 positions matching TRBD1. The germline CDR1 and CDR2 sequences are SGHTA and FQGNSA. The CDR3 spans 17 residues. Trimming took 2 bases from V and 7 from J; bases not matched to a gene: 11. CDR3 DNA: TGTGCCAGCAGCTTACGGAACCCGGGACAGGGGGCTCGTGGCTACACCTTC. This sequence encodes CASSLRNPGQGARGYTF.

This clone came up a few times. The gene calls are TRBV3-1 (or the pseudogene TRBV3-2) and TRBJ1-2, with 7 bases matching TRBD1. V dropped 4 bases and J dropped 6; count of bases not matched to a gene: 5. This CDR3 spans 13 amino acids. Germline CDR1 and CDR2: LGHDT and YNNKEL (reference sequence). The CDR3 here is CASSLRDSHGYTF. The DNA for the CDR3 is TGTGCCAGCAGCCTACGGGACAGTCATGGCTACACCTTC.

This clone was seen a single time. The rearrangement joins TRBV19 to TRBJ2-7; possibly TRBD2 for D (6 bases). Germline CDR1 and CDR2: LNHDA and SQIVND (reference sequence). The CDR3 contains 15 residues. Deletions cut 5 bases from V and 3 bases from J, with 17 bases between. The CDR3 loop reads CASSQSGSRSYEQYF. CDR3 DNA sequence: TGTGCCAGTAGTCAATCCGGGAGTAGGAGCTACGAGCAGTACTTC.

V gene TRBV29-1 combines with J gene TRBJ1-4; TRBD1 is a possible D gene (6 bases). V was trimmed by 5 bases and J by 4 bases, leaving 17 bases between them. This CDR3 is built from 15 residues. From germline, CDR1 is SQVTM and CDR2 ANQGSEA. CDR3 sequence: CSVSTPGHHNEKLFF. The CDR3 nucleotides are TGCAGCGTTTCTACCCCGGGACACCATAATGAAAAACTGTTTTTT.

V is TRBV7-3 and J is TRBJ2-1, with TRBD2 identical over 10 bases. The CDR3 length is 15 residues. CDR1 is SGHTA, CDR2 FQGTGA, per germline. J gave up 4 bases and V 5 bases, and 5 bases lay outside the gene matches. CDR3 in DNA: TGTGCCAGCAGCACTGGACTAGCGGTTTACAATGAGCAGTTCTTC. It yields the protein CASSTGLAVYNEQFF.

The rearrangement joins TRBV25-1 to TRBJ1-1, with 9 bases matching TRBD1. The trim removed 4 bases at V and 3 bases at J, leaving 15 bases unmatched. Germline-derived CDR1 and CDR2 are MGHDK and SYGVNS. This CDR3 is built from 18 residues. The CDR3 nucleotides read TGTGCCAGCAGTGGCCCCCGGGACAGGGTTTTTGAGTACACTGAAGCTTTCTTT. Protein sequence: CASSGPRDRVFEYTEAFF.

The chain recombines TRBV5-1 with TRBJ2-7; D ambiguous. The CDR3 totals 13 residues. V lost 4 bases to trimming and J lost 3 bases, with 11 bases between them. CDR1 SGHRS and CDR2 YFSETQ come from the germline V gene. In DNA form, the CDR3 reads TGCGCCAGCAGCCGTCACTCAAACTACGAGCAGTACTTC. Its translation is CASSRHSNYEQYF.

The gene calls are TRBV28 and TRBJ1-4; tentative D call: TRBD1 (5 bases). This CDR3 comprises 15 residues. V lost 0 bases, J lost 2 bases, and 7 bases lay in between. Germline V gives CDR1 MDHEN, CDR2 SYDVKM. The CDR3 nucleotides are TGTGCCAGCAGTTTATGGGGGCTTACTAATGAAAAACTGTTTTTT. Its translation is CASSLWGLTNEKLFF.

V and J are TRBV5-5 and TRBJ2-1; D not certain. The germline V gene has CDR1 SGHKS and CDR2 YYEKEE (reference sequence). This CDR3 region has 14 residues. Trimming removed 1 base at V and 8 bases at J, with 13 bases between. CDR3 sequence (DNA): TGTGCCAGCAGCTTGATAGCCCTGGTGGATGAGCAGTTCTTC. This translates into CASSLIALVDEQFF. Using reference TRBV5-5 and TRBJ2-1 for the parts outside the CDR3, the full variable domain is DAGVTQSPTHLIKTRGQQVTLRCSPISGHKSVSWYQQVLGQGPQFIFQYYEKEERGRGNFPDRFSARQFPNYSSELNVNALLLGDSALYLCASSLIALVDEQFFGPGTRLTVL.

The V call is TRBV6-1, the J call TRBJ2-1; 9 positions agree with TRBD1. Germline assignment: CDR1 MNHNS and CDR2 SASEGT. The CDR3 sequence is 15 residues long. V trimming: 0 bases; J trimming: 3 bases; junction bases outside the gene matches: 0. CDR3 in amino acids: CASSEATGGYNEQFF. Written as DNA, the CDR3 is TGTGCCAGCAGTGAAGCGACAGGGGGCTACAATGAGCAGTTCTTC.

The chain's CDR3 is CASSRRTGSLYEQYF. The CDR3, as DNA: TGTGCCAGCTCCCGAAGGACAGGGTCCCTCTACGAGCAGTACTTC. The chain joins TRBV18 to TRBJ2-7; 8 bases align to TRBD1. CDR1 KGHSH and CDR2 LQKENI come from the germline V gene. J gave up 3 bases and V 6 bases, and 10 bases lay outside the gene matches. CDR3 length equals 15 residues.